What follows are 6 T cell receptor beta chains derived from one specimen sequenced in a study of T cell responses to AZD1222 COVID-19 vaccine. Only in-frame clones appear in the TCRdb table, and some are missing; sequencing was by immunoSEQ multiplex PCR. Here the sample spans 96,000 or so clones, 80% to 90% being singletons. Sequences were derived from peripheral blood, sampled on day 0 of AZD1222 vaccination. The receptors derive from an adult in good health.

This clone was detected only once. The chain combines TRBV5-6 with TRBJ1-2; TRBD1 agrees at 7 bases. The CDR3 sequence is 13 residues long. V trimming: 4 bases; J trimming: 6 bases; junction bases outside the gene matches: 6. Germline lookup yields CDR1 SGHDT and CDR2 YYEEEE. CDR3 amino acids: CASSRQGRDGYTF. The CDR3 DNA reads as TGTGCCAGCAGCCGACAGGGAAGGGATGGCTACACCTTC. The entire variable domain, with the rest obtained from reference TRBV5-6 and TRBJ1-2, is as follows: DAGVTQSPTHLIKTRGQQVTLRCSPKSGHDTVSWYQQALGQGPQFIFQYYEEEERQRGNFPDRFSGHQFPNYSSELNVNALLLGDSALYLCASSRQGRDGYTFGSGTRLTVV.

The V call is TRBV2, the J call TRBJ2-7; 8 nucleotides agree with TRBD1. Germline trimming cut 9 bases from V and 1 base from J; bases unmatched to any gene: 2. CDR1 is SNHLY, CDR2 FYNNEI, per germline. The CDR3 totals 12 residues. The chain's CDR3 is CASDRGSYEQYF. The CDR3 nucleotides read TGTGCCAGTGACAGGGGTTCCTACGAGCAGTACTTC.

The chain combines TRBV28 with TRBJ2-3; tentative D call: TRBD2 (5 bases). The V end was cut by 5 bases, the J end by 2 bases, with 14 bases between. This CDR3 is 15 amino acids long. Per germline, CDR1 MDHEN and CDR2 SYDVKM. Written as DNA, the CDR3 is TGTGCCAGCAGTCTTAGCGTAGACTACACAGATACGCAGTATTTT. Translating it yields CASSLSVDYTDTQYF.

This clone was found once. The CDR3 nucleotides read TGTGCCAGCAGTTTATCTCGAGGCATTACCTACGAGCAGTACTTC. Translated: CASSLSRGITYEQYF. The chain uses TRBV28 and TRBJ2-7; D is ambiguous. The CDR3 is 15 residues long. V gave up 1 base and J gave up 2 bases, with 12 bases separating them. CDR1 and CDR2 (germline): MDHEN, SYDVKM.

The chain carries TRBV5-6 and TRBJ1-2; the match to TRBD1 covers 10 bases. Germline-derived CDR1 and CDR2 are SGHDT and YYEEEE. This CDR3 has 16 residues. V shed 2 bases and J 0 bases; nucleotides not matched to a gene: 4. In nucleotides, the CDR3 is TGTGCCAGCAGCTTCGGGACAGGGGCGACTAACTATGGCTACACCTTC. Its translation is CASSFGTGATNYGYTF.

This chain joins TRBV6-5 and TRBJ1-5; D might be TRBD1 (5 bases). Trimming removed 0 bases at V and 6 bases at J, with 15 bases between. The CDR3 length is 16 residues. Germline CDR1 is MNHEY and CDR2 is SVGAGI. The CDR3 DNA sequence: TGTGCCAGCAGTTACTCGGGGCCAGGGTACGGTCAGCCCCAGCATTTT. Translated, it gives CASSYSGPGYGQPQHF.